What follows are 32 T cell receptor beta chains derived from one specimen sequenced in a study of blood T cells in healthy people across ages. Primers used in a second PCR of about 7 to 12 cycles were a sample-barcoded 5' primer and a J-beta primer mix. TCRdb passed the 5' RACE reads through MiXCR, listing each CDR3 protein once. The repertoire consists of approximately 690,000 distinct CDR3 sequences, with 35% to 50% occurring once and the leading ten covering about 30%. Sequenced input: blood. The receptors here all came from an older man in good health.

Notes on this clonotype: A much larger clonotype is one base distant, so this may be a read error. This chain links TRBV10-3 with TRBJ2-1; 12 bases are a match to TRBD2. The CDR3 totals 17 residues. Germline CDR1 and CDR2: ENHRY and SYGVKD. The CDR3 reads CTISESASGRAFYEQFF. For the CDR3, the DNA is TGTACCATCAGTGAGTCTGCTAGCGGGAGGGCCTTCTATGAGCAGTTCTTC.

A word on this clonotype: One end of the junction fails to match germline, which may point to a read error. This chain uses TRBV7-2 with TRBJ2-1, with 8 bases that match TRBD2. The CDR3 loop spans 16 amino acids. The germline V gene encodes CDR1 SGHTA and CDR2 FQGNSA. For the CDR3, the DNA is TGTGCCTGCAGCTCCCAAGCGGGGGTCTCCTACAATGAGCAGTTCTTC. Translated, it gives CACSSQAGVSYNEQFF.

This clonotype was seen only a few times. The chain employs TRBV6-1 and TRBJ2-6, with D perhaps TRBD1 (6 bases). V dropped 7 bases and J dropped 0 bases, with 16 bases sitting between them. Germline-derived CDR1 and CDR2 are MNHNS and SASEGT. The CDR3 extends over 17 amino acids. This CDR3 is CASIPPGHNSGANVLTF. The CDR3 DNA sequence: TGTGCCAGCATCCCACCGGGACACAACTCTGGGGCCAACGTCCTGACTTTC.

The chain joins TRBV20-1 to TRBJ1-1; D remains ambiguous. With 3 bases removed from V and 5 bases from J, the gap between germline ends came to 7 bases. Germline V CDR1 and CDR2: DFQATT, SNEGSKA (reference sequence). The CDR3 runs 11 residues. CDR3 protein: CSASIGTEAFF. In nucleotides, the CDR3 is TGCAGTGCTAGTATCGGTACTGAAGCTTTCTTT.

The genes are TRBV14 and TRBJ2-7; weak D call: TRBD1 (9 bases). The J call may be wrong; the DNA end is better matched by TRBJ2-5. CDR3 length equals 16 residues. The germline V gene encodes CDR1 SGHDN and CDR2 FVKESK. CDR3 in amino acids: CASSQVRDRAGGTQYF. CDR3 in DNA: TGTGCCAGCAGCCAAGTCCGGGACAGGGCGGGGGGGACCCAGTACTTC.

CDR3 sequence (DNA): TGCGCCAGCAGTCCGACAGGAGCAGCCACTGAAGCTTTCTTT. Its translation: CASSPTGAATEAFF. The chain couples TRBV5-1 to TRBJ1-1, with TRBD1 as a possible D gene (6 bases). The germline gives CDR1 SGHRS, CDR2 YFSETQ. The CDR3 consists of 14 residues. V was cut by 5 bases and J by 4 bases, with 15 bases left in between.

This chain uses TRBV9 with TRBJ2-1, with 8 bases matching TRBD2. CDR1 is SGDLS, CDR2 YYNGEE, per germline. This CDR3 has 17 residues. Trimming took 3 bases from V and 4 from J; bases not matched to a gene: 12. The CDR3 region is CASSAKTGRAKYNEQFF. The CDR3, as DNA: TGTGCCAGCAGCGCCAAAACCGGGAGGGCAAAGTACAATGAGCAGTTCTTC.

This clonotype was picked up a small number of times. V usage is TRBV6-2 or TRBV6-3 and J usage is TRBJ2-7; 8 bases match TRBD1. V shed 6 bases and J 6 bases; nucleotides not matched to a gene: 7. CDR1 and CDR2 (germline): MNHEY, SVGEGT. The CDR3 has 13 amino acids. In DNA form, the CDR3 reads TGTGCCAGCAGATCCACAGGGGGGCGCGAGCAGTACTTC. It yields the protein CASRSTGGREQYF.

CDR3 sequence reads: CASNSGTSGRGSTDTQYF. The DNA for the CDR3 is TGTGCCAGCAACTCGGGGACTAGCGGGAGAGGGAGCACAGATACGCAGTATTTT. The rearrangement joins TRBV12-3 or TRBV12-4 to TRBJ2-3; 14 nucleotides agree with TRBD2. CDR3 length equals 18 residues. Losses at the gene ends were 7 bases for V and 0 bases for J; bases not matched to a gene: 9.

The rearrangement joins TRBV5-1 to TRBJ2-5, with 7 bases matching TRBD1. The J call is doubtful: the DNA matches TRBJ2-7 better. Germline V CDR1 and CDR2: SGHRS, YFSETQ. The CDR3 extends over 14 amino acids. CDR3: CASSLDGQADEQYF. The CDR3 DNA reads as TGCGCCAGCAGCTTGGACGGACAGGCCGACGAGCAGTACTTC.

This clonotype was seen a few times. V usage is TRBV20-1 and J usage is TRBJ2-5; D unclear. Germline lookup yields CDR1 DFQATT and CDR2 SNEGSKA (reference sequence). Trimming cost V 0 bases and J 5 bases, with 16 bases left between them. The CDR3 contains 15 residues. In DNA, the CDR3 is TGCAGTGCTAGAGATGGAGCAGAGGTGGGGGAGACCCAGTACTTC. Residues: CSARDGAEVGETQYF.

The chain uses TRBV6-5 and TRBJ2-5; TRBD2 is a possible D gene (6 bases). CDR1 is MNHEY, CDR2 SVGAGI, per germline. V lost 0 bases and J lost 11, with 22 bases in between. This CDR3 region has 16 residues. The CDR3 reads CASSYSSLATFNEQYF. CDR3 sequence (DNA): TGTGCCAGCAGTTACTCGTCCCTAGCGACTTTCAATGAGCAGTACTTC.

This clonotype was counted only a few times. This chain joins TRBV29-1 and TRBJ2-7, with D unresolved. V lost 7 bases to trimming and J lost 6 bases, with 19 bases between them. CDR3 length: 13 amino acids. The V gene's germline CDR1 is SQVTM and CDR2 ANQGSEA. The CDR3 is CSAGHRTLTEQYF. As DNA, the CDR3 is TGCAGCGCTGGTCATCGGACCTTGACCGAGCAGTACTTC.

This chain links TRBV15 with TRBJ2-7; D not certain. Germline CDR1 LNHNV, CDR2 YYDKDF (reference sequence). The V gene lost 1 base and the J gene lost 2 bases, with 12 bases spanning the gap. The CDR3 has 15 residues. The CDR3 reads CATSRGYSPAYEQYF. Written as DNA, the CDR3 is TGTGCCACCAGCAGAGGTTACTCCCCAGCCTACGAGCAGTACTTC.

The chain recombines TRBV18 with TRBJ2-4, with D tentatively TRBD1 (5 bases). Looked up from germline, CDR1 is KGHSH and CDR2 is LQKENI. The CDR3 loop spans 15 amino acids. Trimming removed 3 bases from V and 5 bases from J, with 14 bases in between. CDR3 protein: CASSPNTGPENIQYF. The CDR3 DNA reads TGTGCCAGCTCACCCAACACAGGTCCGGAAAACATTCAGTACTTC.

This rearrangement joins TRBV5-1 to TRBJ2-5, with a possible D match to TRBD1 (5 bases). The closer fit of TRBJ2-1 to the DNA end suggests the J call may be wrong. This CDR3 spans 13 amino acids. The germline gives CDR1 SGHRS, CDR2 YFSETQ. Here the CDR3 DNA reads TGCGCCAGCAGCTTGGAAGGGGTGGAGACCCAGTTCTTC. Amino acids: CASSLEGVETQFF.

The sample holds a few counts of this clonotype. V usage is TRBV28 and J usage is TRBJ2-7; D not resolved. The CDR3 length is 13 residues. Trimming left V 3 bases short and J 0 bases short, with 6 bases between. CDR1 is MDHEN, CDR2 SYDVKM, per germline. The CDR3: CASSFAPSYEQYF. CDR3 in DNA: TGTGCCAGCAGTTTTGCCCCCTCCTACGAGCAGTACTTC.

This clonotype showed up just a few times. V gene TRBV5-4 combines with J gene TRBJ2-3; 8 bases align to TRBD2. The CDR3 is 14 amino acids. V was pared by 0 bases and J by 7 bases, with 4 bases of the junction left unmatched. The germline V gene has CDR1 SGHNT and CDR2 YYREEE (reference sequence). The CDR3 loop reads CASSLELADYTQYF. DNA for the CDR3: TGTGCCAGCAGCTTGGAACTAGCGGATTATACGCAGTATTTT.

This clonotype showed up just a few times. V is TRBV6-5 and J is TRBJ2-3; 8 bases fit TRBD2. Unmatched junction bases numbered 8, after V lost 2 bases and J lost 4 bases. Germline V CDR1 and CDR2: MNHEY, SVGAGI. The length of the CDR3 is 16 residues. This CDR3 is CASSYQAGAFSDTQYF. In nucleotides, the CDR3 is TGTGCCAGCAGTTACCAAGCGGGGGCTTTTTCAGATACGCAGTATTTT.

The chain joins TRBV2 to TRBJ2-3; D is perhaps TRBD1 or TRBD2 (6 bases each). The length of the CDR3 is 15 residues. The V gene's germline CDR1 is SNHLY and CDR2 FYNNEI. Trimming stripped 7 bases from V and 0 bases from J, with 14 bases between. CDR3 nucleotide sequence: TGTGCCAGCACCGAGGGGGGTACTAGCACAGATACGCAGTATTTT. Its translation: CASTEGGTSTDTQYF.

The rearrangement uses TRBV6-1 and TRBJ1-2, with TRBD1 matching over 8 bases. Trimming removed 3 bases from V and 5 bases from J; junction bases left unmatched: 5. CDR1 MNHNS and CDR2 SASEGT come from the germline V gene. CDR3 size: 14 residues. CDR3 protein: CASSDDRGLYGYTF. In DNA form, the CDR3 reads TGTGCCAGCAGTGATGACAGGGGACTTTATGGCTACACCTTC.

The V gene is TRBV12-3 or TRBV12-4, the J gene TRBJ2-1; D gene unclear. The ends were cut back, 7 bases at V and 0 bases at J, with 13 bases in the middle. The CDR3 runs 15 residues. As DNA, the CDR3 is TGTGCCAGCATCACCGCGCGGAGCTCCTACAATGAGCAGTTCTTC. This translates into CASITARSSYNEQFF.

In this sample, this clonotype turned up a few times. The chain is built from TRBV6-2 or TRBV6-3 and TRBJ2-7, with 7 bases that match TRBD1. The CDR3 runs to 16 residues. With 6 bases clipped from V and 3 bases from J, the junction kept 14 bases outside the gene matches. The germline V gene has CDR1 MNHEY and CDR2 SVGEGT. The CDR3 nucleotides are TGTGCCAGCAGAGGCAGTTCGACAGGGACAAACTACGAGCAGTACTTC. Its translation: CASRGSSTGTNYEQYF.

In its sample, this clonotype was seen a few times. V is TRBV25-1 and J is TRBJ2-1; D could derive from TRBD1 or TRBD2 (7 bases each). Trimming cost V 4 bases and J 8 bases, with 12 bases left between them. There are 13 residues in the CDR3. The germline gives CDR1 MGHDK, CDR2 SYGVNS. DNA for the CDR3: TGTGCCAGCAGTGCGGCAGGGGGGGATGAGCAGTTCTTC. Protein sequence: CASSAAGGDEQFF.

This clonotype was detected ten times or more. The J gene is TRBJ2-7, the V gene TRBV6-2 or TRBV6-3, with TRBD1 matching 12 bases. The CDR3 consists of 15 residues. The V gene's germline CDR1 is MNHEY and CDR2 SVGEGT. With 5 bases clipped from V and 4 bases from J, the junction kept 6 bases outside the gene matches. CDR3 loop: CASSPGTGGIYEQYF. CDR3 DNA: TGTGCCAGCAGTCCCGGGACAGGGGGCATATACGAGCAGTACTTC.

This clonotype was counted a few times. V gene TRBV6-2 or TRBV6-3 combines with J gene TRBJ2-7; 7 bases align to TRBD1. The V segment lost 4 bases and the J segment 6 bases; nucleotides outside the gene matches: 3. The germline gives CDR1 MNHEY, CDR2 SVGEGT. This CDR3 has 12 residues. As DNA, the CDR3 is TGTGCCAGCAGTTCTACAGGGGCCGAGCAGTACTTC. Encoded protein: CASSSTGAEQYF.

This sequence joins TRBV27 and TRBJ1-2; no definite D call. V gave up 4 bases and J gave up 4 bases, with 16 bases separating them. This CDR3 is built from 15 residues. The germline V gene has CDR1 MNHEY and CDR2 SMNVEV (reference sequence). The CDR3 nucleotides read TGTGCCAGCAGTTCCCGTCCAGGTCCTTCCTATGGCTACACCTTC. It encodes CASSSRPGPSYGYTF.

This clonotype was recorded many times. The rearrangement uses TRBV6-5 and TRBJ2-1; a possible D gene is TRBD2 (6 bases). The CDR3 spans 15 residues. The germline gives CDR1 MNHEY, CDR2 SVGAGI. The V end was cut by 4 bases, the J end by 0 bases, with 10 bases between. This CDR3 reads CASSLSEGSYNEQFF. The DNA of the CDR3 is TGTGCCAGCAGTTTATCGGAGGGCTCCTACAATGAGCAGTTCTTC.

This chain connects TRBV6-6 to TRBJ1-2; D possibly corresponds to TRBD1 (5 bases). V lost 5 bases, J lost 7 bases, and 14 bases lay in between. The CDR3 has 13 residues. CDR1 is MNHNY, CDR2 SVGAGI, per germline (reference sequence). CDR3 protein: CASSPSGDCGYTF. CDR3 coding DNA: TGTGCCAGCAGTCCTTCGGGGGACTGTGGCTACACCTTC.

This clonotype was seen at least ten times. The chain combines TRBV29-1 with TRBJ1-2, with 11 bases identical to TRBD1. The CDR3 runs to 12 residues. J was trimmed by 8 bases and V by 1 base; bases with no gene match: 0. The germline gives CDR1 SQVTM, CDR2 ANQGSEA. The CDR3 region is CSVEGTGGGYTF. In DNA, the CDR3 is TGCAGCGTTGAAGGGACAGGGGGCGGCTACACCTTC.

Turning to this clonotype: A much larger clone differs from this one at a single base, so this may be a read error. The V call is TRBV29-1, the J call TRBJ2-7; TRBD1 aligns across 12 bases. CDR3 length: 15 amino acids. V lost 0 bases and J lost 7; bases outside the gene matches: 7. CDR1 is SQVTM and CDR2 is ANQGSEA in the germline V gene. CDR3 coding DNA: TGCAGCGTTGAAGACTTGGGACAGGGGGCGCGAGAGCAGTACTTC. Its protein is CSVEDLGQGAREQYF.

The genes are TRBV2 and TRBJ2-3; D is uncertain. The V gene lost 4 bases and the J gene lost 0 bases, with 8 bases spanning the gap. CDR3 length equals 14 residues. CDR1 and CDR2 from the germline V gene are SNHLY and FYNNEI. CDR3 loop: CASSVRHSTDTQYF. The DNA of the CDR3 is TGTGCCAGCAGTGTTCGGCACAGCACAGATACGCAGTATTTT.